The present TCR beta chain was sequenced within a study of blood T cell repertoires in COVID-19 (dated by TCRdb to about 2020). Broadly, across the study: Samples from collaborators originated in the United States, Italy and Spain and spanned both the acute and convalescent phases of COVID-19. A freely available public database, intended as a resource for researchers studying the immune response to SARS-CoV-2, is where the repertoires were released. Where available, HLA class I and class II types were obtained from metadata supplied by the sample provider rather than from assay-based typing. The material from the prospective study consisted of cDNA or gDNA derived from T cells, B-cell-depleted T cells, or PBMCs. Nearly every sample came with metadata listing a de-identified subject ID, COVID-19 status, age in years and sex. Samples were obtained from the ongoing ImmuneRACE study (first 160 participants) and from over 1,000 subjects provided by 6 global collaborators. Deeply sampled blood TCRbeta repertoires from subjects exposed to, actively infected with, or recovered from COVID-19 were included in the dataset. The paper's findings and limits, for the study overall: How much clinical and demographic metadata was included differed by source and by participant, and the metadata was provided uncurated.

This clone was seen only a few times. The target of this receptor is not known. The sample holds no much larger clone one base away, and base qualities are not on file. TCRbeta CDR3 regions were amplified from genomic DNA by means of the immunoSEQ Assay, a bias-controlled multiplex PCR. Under the source paper's analysis protocol: Within the assay, amplification of reference gene primers was used to estimate how many nucleated cells each sample contained. To quantify the absolute abundance of each unique TCRbeta CDR3 rearrangement, sequence reads were collapsed and filtered. For each sample, productive Simpson clonality was calculated as the square root of Simpson's diversity index across productive rearrangements. This is the immuneACCESS table as TCRdb keeps it, with only in-frame sequences that have V and J called. A part of the clones is gone; compared with another copy, unresolved V genes explain less than half, and the rest is unexplained. V and J calls and clone size follow that table, whereas D and trimming were derived from the DNA. In all, the sample holds some 300,000 clones, and about 90% of those were seen once. Jointly, the top ten make up roughly 0.94% of the sample.

Participants in the prospective study were aged about 18 to 100 years, lived in about two dozen United States geographic areas, and enrolled through a virtual design. In the prospective study, participants were assigned to cohorts based on the clinical history participants reported in a screening survey and a study questionnaire. Recovered participants in ImmuneRACE Cohort 3 were defined by two consecutive negative NP/OP PCR tests, clearance by a healthcare professional, or resolution of symptoms. In the prospective study, mobile phlebotomists collected whole blood, serum and a nasopharyngeal or oropharyngeal swab from each participant. Additional blood draws and questionnaires over a 2-month period could optionally be provided by prospective study participants. Blood samples from the prospective study were shipped frozen or at room temperature prior to DNA extraction. CDR1 and CDR2 are drawn from the germline V gene: SGHRS, YFSETQ. Trimming costs V 0 bases and J 0 bases, and their ends lie 7 bases apart. Its CDR3 holds 15 amino acids, cysteine through phenylalanine. The only DNA kept is the CDR3, 45 bases in frame from the first base.

This TCR was sampled from a woman younger than 45 who had recovered from COVID-19. Sequencing was carried out using PBMCs or T cells enriched from blood (not recorded which). The rearranged chain carries TRBV5-1 and TRBJ1-3; TRBD1 might be the D gene, on 5 matching bases. The CDR3 here reads CASSLAGDSGNTIYF. The DNA is TGCGCCAGCAGCTTGGCGGGGGACTCTGGAAACACCATATATTTT. Outside the CDR3, residues come from the reference TRBV5-1 and TRBJ1-3 proteins, so the full variable domain is: KAGVTQTPRYLIKTRGQQVTLSCSPISGHRSVSWYQQTPGQGLQFLFEYFSETQRNKGNFPGRFSGRQFSNSRSEMNVSTLELGDSALYLCASSLAGDSGNTIYFGEGSWLTVV.